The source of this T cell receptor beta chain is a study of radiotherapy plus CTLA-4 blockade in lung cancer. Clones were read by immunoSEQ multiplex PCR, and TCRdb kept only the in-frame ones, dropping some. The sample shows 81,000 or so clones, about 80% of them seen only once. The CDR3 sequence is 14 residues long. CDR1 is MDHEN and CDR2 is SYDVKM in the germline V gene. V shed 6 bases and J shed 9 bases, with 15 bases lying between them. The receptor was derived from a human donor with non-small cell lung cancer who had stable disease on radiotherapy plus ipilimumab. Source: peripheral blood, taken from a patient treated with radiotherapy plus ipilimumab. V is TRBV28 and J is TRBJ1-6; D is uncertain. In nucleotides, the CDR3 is TGTGCCAGCAGCCGCTCGGCAGCGGGTTCACCCCTCCACTTT. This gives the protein CASSRSAAGSPLHF.